These T cell receptor beta chains were read from a single sample in a study of cytomegalovirus exposure and HLA in healthy donors. Produced via immunoSEQ multiplex PCR; TCRdb's table is partial and in-frame only. The sample has a few hundred thousand clones, about 87% seen once; the top ten hold more than 2%. Source material: PBMCs. These receptors were obtained from a woman aged 18-35 years in good health and CMV-seronegative. The CDR3 runs from the conserved cysteine through the conserved F or W. The order of the fields is J gene, D gene, V gene, clone size, CDR3 DNA, CDR3 protein. A D gene is named only where the DNA matches it firmly. Size is stated for part of the rows, as once, few or many counts, or as a class when the clone is expanded.

j_call: TRBJ2-1; d_call: TRBD2; v_call: TRBV29-1; clone_size: NA; cdr3_nt: TGCAGCGTTGACCGGGGGGAAGGGCGGGGGACTACCTCCTACAATGAGCAGTTCTTC; cdr3_aa: CSVDRGEGRGTTSYNEQFF
j_call: TRBJ1-5; d_call: TRBD1; v_call: TRBV6-5; clone_size: NA; cdr3_nt: TGTGCCAGCAGTAAGACAGGGTCTGGCAATCAGCCCCAGCATTTT; cdr3_aa: CASSKTGSGNQPQHF
j_call: TRBJ2-1; d_call: TRBD1; v_call: TRBV15; clone_size: NA; cdr3_nt: TGTGCCACCAGCAGACCGGGACAGGGGGTCTACAATGAGCAGTTCTTC; cdr3_aa: CATSRPGQGVYNEQFF
j_call: TRBJ2-2; d_call: TRBD2; v_call: TRBV13; clone_size: NA; cdr3_nt: TGTGCCAGCAGCTCCCCGACTAGCCCGGCCGGAACCGGGGAGCTGTTTTTT; cdr3_aa: CASSSPTSPAGTGELFF
j_call: TRBJ2-3; d_call: NA; v_call: TRBV10-3; clone_size: NA; cdr3_nt: TGTGCCATCAGTGAGTCATCGGTAATGGCAGATACGCAGTATTTT; cdr3_aa: CAISESSVMADTQYF
j_call: TRBJ1-1; d_call: NA; v_call: TRBV9; clone_size: NA; cdr3_nt: TGTGCCAGCAGCGTGGGTAACGGGCGGGGAAATGAAGCTTTCTTT; cdr3_aa: CASSVGNGRGNEAFF
j_call: TRBJ1-2; d_call: NA; v_call: TRBV9; clone_size: NA; cdr3_nt: TGTGCCAGCAGCGTAGGACAGCTTAACAACTATGGCTACACCTTC; cdr3_aa: CASSVGQLNNYGYTF
j_call: TRBJ2-5; d_call: TRBD2; v_call: TRBV30; clone_size: NA; cdr3_nt: TGTGCCTTCCAGCTAGCGGGGGCTGGGGGGAATACCCAGTACTTC; cdr3_aa: CAFQLAGAGGNTQYF
j_call: TRBJ2-5; d_call: TRBD1; v_call: TRBV5-1; clone_size: NA; cdr3_nt: TGCGCCAGCAGCTTGGCCACAGGGGCCGGGGAGACCCAGTACTTC; cdr3_aa: CASSLATGAGETQYF
j_call: TRBJ2-5; d_call: TRBD2; v_call: TRBV5-4; clone_size: NA; cdr3_nt: TGTGCCAGCAGCTTGGGGAGCGGGGGGGCCCAAGAGACCCAGTACTTC; cdr3_aa: CASSLGSGGAQETQYF
j_call: TRBJ2-1; d_call: TRBD2; v_call: TRBV19; clone_size: NA; cdr3_nt: TGTGCCAGTAGTATGACTCTAGCGGGGGCCCTTTGGGAGCAGTTCTTC; cdr3_aa: CASSMTLAGALWEQFF
j_call: TRBJ2-7; d_call: NA; v_call: TRBV5-4; clone_size: once; cdr3_nt: TGTGCCAGCAGCACGGACATGAACGAGCAGTACTTC; cdr3_aa: CASSTDMNEQYF
j_call: TRBJ2-7; d_call: TRBD1; v_call: TRBV5-1; clone_size: NA; cdr3_nt: TGCGCCAGCAGCTTGTCAGGGGGTCCTTACGAGCAGTACTTC; cdr3_aa: CASSLSGGPYEQYF
j_call: TRBJ1-1; d_call: NA; v_call: TRBV5-1; clone_size: NA; cdr3_nt: TGCGCCAGCCAAACCCGGGGGAACACTGAAGCTTTCTTT; cdr3_aa: CASQTRGNTEAFF
j_call: TRBJ1-5; d_call: NA; v_call: TRBV19; clone_size: NA; cdr3_nt: TGTGCCAGTACCCTCCGAGGGAGAGAACAGCCCCAGCATTTT; cdr3_aa: CASTLRGREQPQHF
j_call: TRBJ2-7; d_call: TRBD1; v_call: TRBV13; clone_size: NA; cdr3_nt: TGTGCCAGCAGCTCTTACAGGGACAGACCCTACGAGCAGTACTTC; cdr3_aa: CASSSYRDRPYEQYF
j_call: TRBJ1-5; d_call: NA; v_call: TRBV6-5; clone_size: NA; cdr3_nt: TGTGCCAGCAGTTTGACAGCTAATCAGCCCCAGCATTTT; cdr3_aa: CASSLTANQPQHF
j_call: TRBJ2-1; d_call: NA; v_call: TRBV2; clone_size: NA; cdr3_nt: TGTGCCAGCAACTGGAGGACGGGGGACCTCTACAATGAGCAGTTCTTC; cdr3_aa: CASNWRTGDLYNEQFF
j_call: TRBJ2-5; d_call: TRBD2; v_call: TRBV12-5; clone_size: NA; cdr3_nt: TGTGCTAGTGGTCCCCCAAAGCATAGCGGGGGCCCCGGGGTGGGAGAGACCCAGTACTTC; cdr3_aa: CASGPPKHSGGPGVGETQYF
j_call: TRBJ1-5; d_call: NA; v_call: TRBV6-1; clone_size: NA; cdr3_nt: TGTGCCACCGAGGGAGACACCATCTTCAATCAGCCCCAGCATTTT; cdr3_aa: CATEGDTIFNQPQHF
j_call: TRBJ2-1; d_call: TRBD2; v_call: TRBV9; clone_size: NA; cdr3_nt: TGTGCCAGCAGCGCCCTAGCGGGGGCCTACAATGAGCAGTTCTTC; cdr3_aa: CASSALAGAYNEQFF
j_call: TRBJ2-2; d_call: TRBD2; v_call: TRBV5-1; clone_size: NA; cdr3_nt: TGCGCCAGCAGCTGGAGGACTAGCGGGGGCCGGAACACCGGGGAGCTGTTTTTT; cdr3_aa: CASSWRTSGGRNTGELFF
j_call: TRBJ2-7; d_call: NA; v_call: TRBV5-5; clone_size: few; cdr3_nt: TGTGCCAGCAGCTCAGGGTTACACGAGCAGTACTTC; cdr3_aa: CASSSGLHEQYF
j_call: TRBJ1-1; d_call: NA; v_call: TRBV9; clone_size: NA; cdr3_nt: TGTGCCAGCAGCGTAGTTCTCGACACTGAAGCTTTCTTT; cdr3_aa: CASSVVLDTEAFF
j_call: TRBJ2-1; d_call: NA; v_call: TRBV9; clone_size: NA; cdr3_nt: TGTGCCAGCAGCGTAGGCACAGGGAAGAATGAGCAGTTCTTC; cdr3_aa: CASSVGTGKNEQFF
j_call: TRBJ2-3; d_call: TRBD2; v_call: TRBV6-1; clone_size: once; cdr3_nt: TGTGCCAGCAGTGAGAGGGCTAGCGGGGGCCCACGAAGCACAGATACGCAGTATTTT; cdr3_aa: CASSERASGGPRSTDTQYF
j_call: TRBJ2-7; d_call: NA; v_call: TRBV14; clone_size: NA; cdr3_nt: TGTGCCAGCAGCCCGACAGAGATCCACTCCTACGAGCAGTACTTC; cdr3_aa: CASSPTEIHSYEQYF
j_call: TRBJ1-2; d_call: NA; v_call: TRBV7-9; clone_size: NA; cdr3_nt: TGTGCCAGCAGCTTAGGGGGGGAGCGGTATGGCTACACCTTC; cdr3_aa: CASSLGGERYGYTF
j_call: TRBJ1-3; d_call: NA; v_call: TRBV6-5; clone_size: NA; cdr3_nt: TGTGCCAGCAGCTTGGACAGCTCTGGAAACACCATATATTTT; cdr3_aa: CASSLDSSGNTIYF
j_call: TRBJ1-4; d_call: TRBD1; v_call: TRBV2; clone_size: NA; cdr3_nt: TGTGCCAGCAGGCCCAAAGGGAGCTGGACAGGAAATGAAAAACTGTTTTTT; cdr3_aa: CASRPKGSWTGNEKLFF
j_call: TRBJ2-3; d_call: NA; v_call: TRBV2; clone_size: few; cdr3_nt: TGTGCCAGCAGTGTAGAGACAGGATTCACAGATACGCAGTATTTT; cdr3_aa: CASSVETGFTDTQYF
j_call: TRBJ1-3; d_call: NA; v_call: TRBV19; clone_size: NA; cdr3_nt: TGTGCCAGTAGTAATCAGGGAACTGGAAACACCATATATTTT; cdr3_aa: CASSNQGTGNTIYF